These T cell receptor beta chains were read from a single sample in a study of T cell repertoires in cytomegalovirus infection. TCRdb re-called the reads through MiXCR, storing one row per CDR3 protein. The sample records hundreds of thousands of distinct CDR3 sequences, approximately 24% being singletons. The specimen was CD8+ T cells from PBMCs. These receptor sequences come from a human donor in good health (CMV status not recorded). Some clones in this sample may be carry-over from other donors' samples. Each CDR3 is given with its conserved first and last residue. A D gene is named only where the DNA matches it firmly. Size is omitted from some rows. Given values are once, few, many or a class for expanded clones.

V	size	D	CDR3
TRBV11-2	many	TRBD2	CASSLGDYGVLGTDTQYF
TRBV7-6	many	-	CASTRAGGNTIYF
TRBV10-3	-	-	CAISEEEVEQFF
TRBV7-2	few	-	CASSPGLRGTDTQYF
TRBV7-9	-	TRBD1	CASSGTGPSNQPRHF
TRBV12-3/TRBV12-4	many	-	CAIDRGRAGELFF
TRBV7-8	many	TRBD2	CASRGGEDTQYF
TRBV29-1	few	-	CSVPRQSDGYTF
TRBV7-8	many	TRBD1	CASSSYQTGGTEAFF
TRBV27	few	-	CASTVRQTYEQYF
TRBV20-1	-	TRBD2	CSASLGTSGNTGELFF
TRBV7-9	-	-	CASSLVLGRNYGYTF
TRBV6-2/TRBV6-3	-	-	CASQALFTDTQYF
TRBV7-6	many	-	CASSLVLGTDTQYF
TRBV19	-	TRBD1	CASSNRDSAYEQYF
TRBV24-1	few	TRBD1	CATSGTGDSTYNEQFF
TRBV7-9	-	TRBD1	CASSPRQGAPYYEQFF
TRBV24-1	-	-	CATGASIGNEQFF
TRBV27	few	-	CASSLGQTRDEQYF
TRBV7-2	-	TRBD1	CASSPTGQREFYTF
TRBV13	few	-	CASSLPSGDENYGYTF
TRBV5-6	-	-	CASSGMDNRNTIYF
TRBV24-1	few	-	CATSDTGPLDGELFF
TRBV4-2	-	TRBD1	CASSQATGMDYGYTF
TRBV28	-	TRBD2	CASNSRGGYYEQYF
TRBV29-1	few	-	CSVEGGNTEAFF
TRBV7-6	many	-	CASSLRGLIGSGELFF
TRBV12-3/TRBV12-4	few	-	CATLGSGNEQFF
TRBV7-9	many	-	CASSGRDGQPQHF
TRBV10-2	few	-	CASSEWAATDTQYF
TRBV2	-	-	CASRGRGNEKLFF
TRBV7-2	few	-	CASSFLGDPLEAFF
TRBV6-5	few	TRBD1	CASSKDRGGEKLFF
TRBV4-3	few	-	CASSQDSGHPTDTQYF
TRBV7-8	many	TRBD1	CASSPRVDRALQETQYF
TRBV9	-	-	CASRGNSGANVLTF
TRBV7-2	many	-	CASSLPTGGNYGYTF
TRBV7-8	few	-	CASSLGLRGGSPLHF
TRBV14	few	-	CASSQVPGWTEAFF
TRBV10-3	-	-	CAIRGGGEQYF
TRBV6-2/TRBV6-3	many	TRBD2	CASGGLAGVSYNEQFF
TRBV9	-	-	CASSVGGNYGYTF
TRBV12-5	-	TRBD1	CASDLMGGGTGDANTGELFF
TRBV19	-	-	CASSIPDRDDGYTF
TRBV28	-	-	CASSLYQGGVQETQYF
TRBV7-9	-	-	CASSDRPGETQYF
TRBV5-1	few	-	CASSLGRTSTEAFF
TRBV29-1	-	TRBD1	CSVEDDRAVEETQYF
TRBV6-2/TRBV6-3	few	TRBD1	CASSFRFTGDRQPQHF
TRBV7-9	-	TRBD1	CASRRQGVNYNEQFF
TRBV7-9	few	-	CASSLNPATQYF
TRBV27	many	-	CASSLGTPYNEQFF
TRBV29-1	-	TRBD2	CSVLAGDYEQYF
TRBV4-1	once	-	CASSQVRGLNEAFF
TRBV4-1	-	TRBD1	CASSRYRYRQGLNLVNEQFF
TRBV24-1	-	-	CATSDPTGSSYNEQFF
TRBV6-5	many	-	CASSFSRGGELFF